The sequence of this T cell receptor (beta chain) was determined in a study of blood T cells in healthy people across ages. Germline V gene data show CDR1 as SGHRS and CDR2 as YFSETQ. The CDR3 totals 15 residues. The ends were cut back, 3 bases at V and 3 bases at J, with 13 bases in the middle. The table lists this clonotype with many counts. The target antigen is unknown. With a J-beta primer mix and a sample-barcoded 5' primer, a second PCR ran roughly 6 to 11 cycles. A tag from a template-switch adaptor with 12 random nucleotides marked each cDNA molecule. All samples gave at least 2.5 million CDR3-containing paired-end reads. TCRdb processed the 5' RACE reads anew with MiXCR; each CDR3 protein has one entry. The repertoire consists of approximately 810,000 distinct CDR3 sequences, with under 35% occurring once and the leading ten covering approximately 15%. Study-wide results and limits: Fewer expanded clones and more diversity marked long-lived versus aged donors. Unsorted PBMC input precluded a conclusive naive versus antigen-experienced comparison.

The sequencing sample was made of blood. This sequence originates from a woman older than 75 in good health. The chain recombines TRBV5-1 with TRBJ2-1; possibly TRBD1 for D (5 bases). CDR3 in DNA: TGCGCCAGCAGCTCCAGGGAAAACATCTACAATGAGCAGTTCTTC. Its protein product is CASSSRENIYNEQFF.